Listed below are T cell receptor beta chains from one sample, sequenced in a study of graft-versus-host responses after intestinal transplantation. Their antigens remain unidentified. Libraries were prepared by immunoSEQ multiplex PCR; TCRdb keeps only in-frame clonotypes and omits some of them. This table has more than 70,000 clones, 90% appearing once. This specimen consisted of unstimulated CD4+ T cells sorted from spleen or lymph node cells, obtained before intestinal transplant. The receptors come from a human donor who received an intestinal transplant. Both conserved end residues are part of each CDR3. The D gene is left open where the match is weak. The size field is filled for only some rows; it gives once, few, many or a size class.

CASSRGQGETQYF TGCGCCAGCAGTAGGGGACAGGGAGAGACCCAGTACTTC TRBJ2-5 TRBV10-1 . TRBD1
CASSLTVEEKLFF TGCGCCAGCAGCCTGACGGTGGAGGAAAAACTGTTTTTT TRBJ1-4 TRBV5-1 few .
CASSAWGQGADGYTF TGTGCCAGCAGCGCCTGGGGACAGGGGGCGGATGGCTACACCTTC TRBJ1-2 TRBV9 . TRBD1
CASSRTAFEQYF TGTGCCAGCAGCCGGACAGCTTTTGAGCAGTACTTC TRBJ2-7 TRBV11-2 once .
CASGGLRTDTQYF TGTGCCAGCGGCGGACTCCGCACAGATACGCAGTATTTT TRBJ2-3 TRBV2 . .
CASSPGLVTDTQYF TGTGCCAGCAGCCCCGGACTAGTCACAGATACGCAGTATTTT TRBJ2-3 TRBV7-2 . TRBD2
CASSEGFGQSWGYTF TGTGCCAGCAGTGAAGGGTTTGGGCAATCATGGGGCTACACCTTC TRBJ1-2 TRBV6-1 . .
CASSRGLSYEQYF TGTGCCAGCAGCAGGGGACTTTCCTACGAGCAGTACTTC TRBJ2-7 TRBV9 . .
CASSPTGFYEQYF TGTGCCAGCAGTCCCACAGGGTTTTACGAGCAGTACTTC TRBJ2-7 TRBV27 . .
CASSSGQGSLSPLHF TGTGCCAGCAGCTCGGGACAGGGGAGTTTGTCACCCCTCCACTTT TRBJ1-6 TRBV9 . TRBD1
CASSFGRPRGYGYTF TGTGCCAGCAGCTTTGGCAGGCCCCGGGGCTATGGCTACACCTTC TRBJ1-2 TRBV13 . .
CASSTTASEQYF TGTGCCAGTAGTACGACAGCCTCCGAGCAGTACTTC TRBJ2-7 TRBV19 . .
CASSSQVGGWGETQYF TGCGCCAGCAGCTCCCAGGTCGGGGGTTGGGGAGAGACCCAGTACTTC TRBJ2-5 TRBV5-1 . .
CASSSLDTDTQYF TGTGCCAGCAGTTCCCTAGACACAGATACGCAGTATTTT TRBJ2-3 TRBV27 . .
CASSTDSLGPQHF TGTGCCAGCAGCACGGACTCACTGGGGCCCCAGCATTTT TRBJ1-5 TRBV5-4 . .
CASSPQGGYSNQPQHF TGTGCCAGCAGTCCCCAGGGAGGATATAGCAATCAGCCCCAGCATTTT TRBJ1-5 TRBV6-6 few .
CASSPLGRGLDEKLFF TGCGCCAGCAGCCCCCTAGGCAGGGGGCTTGATGAAAAACTGTTTTTT TRBJ1-4 TRBV4-1 . TRBD1
CSATGTYEQYF TGCAGTGCTACAGGCACCTACGAGCAGTACTTC TRBJ2-7 TRBV20-1 once .
CASSYGRGPEAHEQFF TGTGCCAGCAGTTACGGTCGAGGGCCCGAGGCCCATGAGCAGTTCTTC TRBJ2-1 TRBV6-5 once .
CASSIPDRASTIYF TGTGCCAGTAGTATCCCGGACAGGGCAAGTACCATATATTTT TRBJ1-3 TRBV19 . TRBD1
CASRISGTSGYEQYF TGTGCCAGCAGGATCTCCGGGACTAGCGGTTACGAGCAGTACTTC TRBJ2-7 TRBV6-1 once TRBD2
CASSLAWGRGPTDTQYF TGTGCCAGCAGCTTGGCGTGGGGCAGGGGGCCGACAGATACGCAGTATTTT TRBJ2-3 TRBV5-6 . TRBD1
CASSLTAASEAFF TGTGCCAGCAGCCTAACGGCAGCGAGTGAAGCTTTCTTT TRBJ1-1 TRBV11-3 . .
CSVDAGGTYEQYF TGCAGCGTGGACGCGGGGGGGACCTACGAGCAGTACTTC TRBJ2-7 TRBV29-1 few TRBD2
CASSASYTEAFF TGCGCCAGCAGTGCTAGCTACACTGAAGCTTTCTTT TRBJ1-1 TRBV10-2 once .
CASSGPGQGVIYGYTF TGTGCCAGCAGCGGTCCGGGACAGGGGGTTATCTATGGCTACACCTTC TRBJ1-2 TRBV5-6 . TRBD1
CSVGDGRANYGYTF TGCAGCGTTGGAGACGGGAGAGCTAACTATGGCTACACCTTC TRBJ1-2 TRBV29-1 . .
CASSVGGGLVYGYTF TGTGCCAGCAGTGTCGGGGGGGGGCTCGTCTATGGCTACACCTTC TRBJ1-2 TRBV6-4 . .
CASRRSISNTGELFF TGTGCCAGCAGGCGGTCCATATCGAACACCGGGGAGCTGTTTTTT TRBJ2-2 TRBV2 . .